This TCR beta chain appears in the sequencing data of a study of shared clonotypes between healthy human individuals. General study findings and limits: Rarefaction demonstrated incomplete sorted-subset sequencing despite large depth.

The CDR3 is 16 residues long. Germline V CDR1 and CDR2: SGHAT, FQNNGV. With 5 bases clipped from V and 3 bases from J, the junction kept 8 bases outside the gene matches. The naive CD8 fraction comprised CD45RO-negative cells positively selected for CCR7 and excluded terminally differentiated effector memory CD45RA+ cells. Study donors comprised healthy, HIV-negative adults devoid of recent acute infection or vaccination. Points on this clone: Its target is not known.

Clones were sequenced by immunoSEQ multiplex PCR, and TCRdb holds only the in-frame ones, with some missing. The sample has under 700,000 clones, roughly 96% seen once; the top ten hold over 0.095%. The chain recombines TRBV11-2 with TRBJ1-3, with 9 bases identical to TRBD1. The clonotype comes from a woman between 25 and 40 years old in good health. The sequencing sample was made of naive CD8+ T cells sorted from blood. The CDR3, as DNA: TGTGCCAGCAGCCCCCGGGACAGGGCTTATGGAAACACCATATATTTT. This translates into CASSPRDRAYGNTIYF.